In this sample, the clone carrying this T cell receptor beta chain turned up a few times. The target antigen is unknown. These data originate in a study of beta chain features in type 1 diabetes. Broader study findings: People with Type 1 diabetes carried modestly yet significantly shorter TCRB CDR3s in all four CD4+ subsets.

The V end was cut by 1 base, the J end by 10 bases, with 17 bases between. Looked up from germline, CDR1 is SGHTA and CDR2 is FQGNSA. This CDR3 region has 15 residues. Expressed TCRB transcripts were sequenced because the entire RNA isolate underwent reverse transcription. The table came from immunoSEQ multiplex PCR; TCRdb's copy has only in-frame clones and leaves some out. The table records 250,000 to 350,000 clones, over 12% of them present only once. This chain uses TRBV7-2 with TRBJ1-5; no definite D call. This receptor was obtained from a man aged 18 to 35 with type 1 diabetes. Source material: naive CD4+ T cells from blood. CDR3 bases: TGTGCCAGCAGCTTAGAGGGCTGGAGGGTTGAACCCCAGCATTTT. Protein product: CASSLEGWRVEPQHF.